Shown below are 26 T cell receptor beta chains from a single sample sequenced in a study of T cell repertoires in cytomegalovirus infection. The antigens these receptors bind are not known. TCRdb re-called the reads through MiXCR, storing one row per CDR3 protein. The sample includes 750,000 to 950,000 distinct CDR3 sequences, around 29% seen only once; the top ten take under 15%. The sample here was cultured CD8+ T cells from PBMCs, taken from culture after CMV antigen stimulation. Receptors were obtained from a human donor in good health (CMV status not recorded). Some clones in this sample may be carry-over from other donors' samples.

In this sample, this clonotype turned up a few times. For the CDR3, the DNA is TGCAGTGCTAGAGATCTCGACGGGGATACCTACGAGCAGTACTTC. Amino acids: CSARDLDGDTYEQYF. The chain employs TRBV20-1 and TRBJ2-7; TRBD2 might be the D (5 bases). The germline V and J ends were trimmed by 0 bases and 2 bases, with 14 bases remaining between them. The CDR3 is made up of 15 amino acids. CDR1 and CDR2 from the germline V gene are DFQATT and SNEGSKA (reference sequence).

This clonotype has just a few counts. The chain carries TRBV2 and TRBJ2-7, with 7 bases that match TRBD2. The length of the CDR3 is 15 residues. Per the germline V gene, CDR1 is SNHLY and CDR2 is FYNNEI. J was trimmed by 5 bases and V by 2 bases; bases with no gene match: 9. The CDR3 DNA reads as TGTGCCAGCAGTGAACCCCAGCGGGGTTTCGACGAGCAGTACGTC. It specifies CASSEPQRGFDEQYV.

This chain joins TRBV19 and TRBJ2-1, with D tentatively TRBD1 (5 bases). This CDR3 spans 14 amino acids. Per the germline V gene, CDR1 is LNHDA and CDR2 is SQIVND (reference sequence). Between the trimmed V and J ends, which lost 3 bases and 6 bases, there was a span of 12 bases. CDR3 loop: CASSILGAVNEQFF. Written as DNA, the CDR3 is TGTGCCAGTAGTATCCTAGGGGCCGTCAATGAGCAGTTCTTC.

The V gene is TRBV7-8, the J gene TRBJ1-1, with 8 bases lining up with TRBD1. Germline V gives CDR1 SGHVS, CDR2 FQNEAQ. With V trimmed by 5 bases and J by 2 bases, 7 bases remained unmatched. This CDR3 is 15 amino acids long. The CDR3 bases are TGTGCCAGCAGCCCGCGGACAGGGATAAACACTGAAGCTTTCTTT. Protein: CASSPRTGINTEAFF.

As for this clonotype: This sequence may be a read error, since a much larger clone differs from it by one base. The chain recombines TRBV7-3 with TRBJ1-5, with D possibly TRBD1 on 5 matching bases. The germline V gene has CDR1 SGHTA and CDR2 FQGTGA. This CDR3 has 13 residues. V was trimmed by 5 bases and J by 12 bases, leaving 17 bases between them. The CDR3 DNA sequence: TGTGCCAGCAGCACCGCCGGGGGAACGCTCCAGCATTTT. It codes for CASSTAGGTLQHF.

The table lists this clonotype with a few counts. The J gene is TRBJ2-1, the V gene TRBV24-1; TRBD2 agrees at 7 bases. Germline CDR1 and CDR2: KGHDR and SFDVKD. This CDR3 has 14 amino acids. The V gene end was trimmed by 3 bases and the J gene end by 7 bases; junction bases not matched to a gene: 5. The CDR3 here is CATSDDRGENEQFF. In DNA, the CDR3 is TGTGCCACCAGTGATGATCGGGGGGAGAATGAGCAGTTCTTC.

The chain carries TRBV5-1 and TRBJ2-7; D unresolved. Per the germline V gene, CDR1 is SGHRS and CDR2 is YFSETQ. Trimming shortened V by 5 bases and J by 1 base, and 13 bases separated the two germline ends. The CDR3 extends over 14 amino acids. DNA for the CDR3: TGCGCCAGCAGACCCTGGACGGAGTCCTACGAGCAGTACTTC. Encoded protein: CASRPWTESYEQYF.

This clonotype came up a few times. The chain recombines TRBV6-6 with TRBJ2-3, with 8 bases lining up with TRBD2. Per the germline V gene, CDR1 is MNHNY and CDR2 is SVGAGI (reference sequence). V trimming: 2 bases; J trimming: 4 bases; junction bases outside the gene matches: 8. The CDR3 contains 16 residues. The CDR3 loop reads CASSYGSGGQSDTQYF. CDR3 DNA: TGTGCCAGCAGTTACGGTTCGGGGGGGCAGTCAGATACGCAGTATTTT.

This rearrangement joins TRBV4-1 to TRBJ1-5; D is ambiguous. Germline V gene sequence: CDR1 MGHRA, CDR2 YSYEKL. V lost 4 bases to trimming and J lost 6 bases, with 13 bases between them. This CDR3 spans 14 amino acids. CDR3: CASSPGQVGQPQHF. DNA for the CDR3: TGCGCCAGCAGCCCCGGGCAGGTAGGTCAGCCCCAGCATTTT.

In nucleotides, the CDR3 is TGTGCCAGCAGTTTATATGGTAGCAATCAGCCCCAGCATTTT. Its translation is CASSLYGSNQPQHF. The chain employs TRBV27 and TRBJ1-5; the D is unclear. This CDR3 spans 14 amino acids. The V gene's germline CDR1 is MNHEY and CDR2 SMNVEV (reference sequence). V was cut by 1 base and J by 0 bases, with 4 bases left in between.

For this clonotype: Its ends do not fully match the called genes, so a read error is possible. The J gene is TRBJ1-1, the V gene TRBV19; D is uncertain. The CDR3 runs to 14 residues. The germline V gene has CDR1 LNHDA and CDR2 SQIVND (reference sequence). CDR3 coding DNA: TGTGCCGGTAGTATAGAGGGCCCGAACACTGAAGCTTTCTTT. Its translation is CAGSIEGPNTEAFF.

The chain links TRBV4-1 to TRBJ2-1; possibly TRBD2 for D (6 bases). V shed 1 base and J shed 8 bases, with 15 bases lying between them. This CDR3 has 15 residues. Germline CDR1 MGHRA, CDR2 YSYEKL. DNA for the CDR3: TGCGCCAGCAGCCAAGGGCGGGGAGATATGGATGAGCAGTTCTTC. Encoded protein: CASSQGRGDMDEQFF.

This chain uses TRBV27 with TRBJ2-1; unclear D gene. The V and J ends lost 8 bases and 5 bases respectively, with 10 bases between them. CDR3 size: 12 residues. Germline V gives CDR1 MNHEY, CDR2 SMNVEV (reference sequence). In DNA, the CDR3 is TGTGCCAGCCAGATTACTGACAATGAGCAGTTCTTC. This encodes CASQITDNEQFF.

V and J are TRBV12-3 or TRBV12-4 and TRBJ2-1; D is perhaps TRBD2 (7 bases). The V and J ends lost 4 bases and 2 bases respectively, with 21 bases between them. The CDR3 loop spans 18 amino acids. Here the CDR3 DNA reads TGTGCCAGCAGTTCCCAGGGGTGGGGCGGGGGCCCCTACAATGAGCAGTTCTTC. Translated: CASSSQGWGGGPYNEQFF.

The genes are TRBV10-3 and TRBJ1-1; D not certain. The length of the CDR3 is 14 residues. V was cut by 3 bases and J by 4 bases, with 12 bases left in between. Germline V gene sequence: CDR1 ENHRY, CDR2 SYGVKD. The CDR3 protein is CAISDLQAGTEAFF. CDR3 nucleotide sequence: TGTGCCATCAGTGATCTGCAGGCGGGCACTGAAGCTTTCTTT.

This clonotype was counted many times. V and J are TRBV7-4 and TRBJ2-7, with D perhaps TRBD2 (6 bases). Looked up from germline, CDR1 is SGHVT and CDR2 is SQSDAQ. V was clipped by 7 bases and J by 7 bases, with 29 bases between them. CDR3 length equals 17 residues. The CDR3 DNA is TGTGCCAGCACCGCCCCCCTAAACTGCGGGGCGGGTGGGGAGCAGTACGTC. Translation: CASTAPLNCGAGGEQYV.

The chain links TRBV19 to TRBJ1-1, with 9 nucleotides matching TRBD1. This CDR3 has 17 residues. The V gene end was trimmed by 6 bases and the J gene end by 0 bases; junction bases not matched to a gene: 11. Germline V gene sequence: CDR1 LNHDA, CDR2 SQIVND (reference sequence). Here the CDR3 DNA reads TGTGCCAGTAGCAACAGGGGGCGAGGTAAGATGAACACTGAAGCTTTCTTT. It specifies CASSNRGRGKMNTEAFF.

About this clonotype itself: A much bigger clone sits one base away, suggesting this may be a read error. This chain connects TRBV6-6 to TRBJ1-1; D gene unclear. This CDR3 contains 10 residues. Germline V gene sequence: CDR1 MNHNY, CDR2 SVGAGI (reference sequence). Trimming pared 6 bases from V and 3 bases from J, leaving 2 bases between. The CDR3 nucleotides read TGTGCCAGCAGGTACACTGAAGCTTTCTTT. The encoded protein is CASRYTEAFF.

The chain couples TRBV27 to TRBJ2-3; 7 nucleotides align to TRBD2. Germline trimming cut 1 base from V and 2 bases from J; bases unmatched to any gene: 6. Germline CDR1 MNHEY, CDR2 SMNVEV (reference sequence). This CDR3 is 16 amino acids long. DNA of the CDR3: TGTGCCAGCAGTTTATGGCCGGGGGGAAACACAGATACGCAGTATTTT. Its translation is CASSLWPGGNTDTQYF.

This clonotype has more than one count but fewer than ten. CDR3 nucleotides: TGTGCCAGCAGCCCCACAGGGGGCAGTGGGGAAAAACTGTTTTTT. This translates into CASSPTGGSGEKLFF. The chain has TRBV6-1 and TRBJ1-4; TRBD1 aligns across 9 bases. CDR3 length: 15 residues. Trimming took 6 bases from V and 8 from J; bases not matched to a gene: 10. Germline-derived CDR1 and CDR2 are MNHNS and SASEGT.

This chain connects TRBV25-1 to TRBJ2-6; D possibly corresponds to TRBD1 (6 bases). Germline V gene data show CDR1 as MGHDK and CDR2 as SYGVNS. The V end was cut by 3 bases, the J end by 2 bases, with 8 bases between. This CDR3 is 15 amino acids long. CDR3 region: CASSDRGTGANVLTF. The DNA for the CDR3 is TGTGCCAGCAGTGATAGGGGGACTGGGGCCAACGTCCTGACTTTC. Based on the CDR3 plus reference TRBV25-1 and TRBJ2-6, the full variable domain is EADIYQTPRYLVIGTGKKITLECSQTMGHDKMYWYQQDPGMELHLIHYSYGVNSTEKGDLSSESTVSRIRTEHFPLTLESARPSHTSQYLCASSDRGTGANVLTFGAGSRLTVL.

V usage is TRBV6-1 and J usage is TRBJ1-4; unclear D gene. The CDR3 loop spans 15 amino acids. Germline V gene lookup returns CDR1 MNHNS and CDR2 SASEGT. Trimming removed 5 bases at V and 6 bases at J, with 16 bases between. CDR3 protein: CASSPRTTVDEKLFF. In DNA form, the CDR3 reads TGTGCCAGCAGTCCGAGAACGACGGTGGATGAAAAACTGTTTTTT.

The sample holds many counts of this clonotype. The CDR3 DNA follows: TGTGCCAGCAGCTTTGGGCGGCCCGCAGATACGCAGTATTTT. Translating gives CASSFGRPADTQYF. V is TRBV5-6 and J is TRBJ2-3; D is uncertain. Germline values: CDR1 SGHDT, CDR2 YYEEEE. This CDR3 has 14 residues. The V gene lost 2 bases and the J gene lost 4 bases, with 11 bases spanning the gap.

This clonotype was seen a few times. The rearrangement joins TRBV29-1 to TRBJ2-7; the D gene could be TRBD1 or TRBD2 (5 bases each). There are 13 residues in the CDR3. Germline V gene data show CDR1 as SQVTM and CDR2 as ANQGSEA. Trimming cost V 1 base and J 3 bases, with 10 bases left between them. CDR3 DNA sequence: TGCAGCGTTGAAGGAGGGGCAGGCTACGAGCAGTACTTC. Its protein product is CSVEGGAGYEQYF.

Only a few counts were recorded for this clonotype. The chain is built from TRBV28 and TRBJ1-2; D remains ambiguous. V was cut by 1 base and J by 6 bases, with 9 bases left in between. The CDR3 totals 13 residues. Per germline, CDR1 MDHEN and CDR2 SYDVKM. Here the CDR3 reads CASSLYPANGYTF. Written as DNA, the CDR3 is TGTGCCAGCAGTTTATATCCAGCTAATGGCTACACCTTC.

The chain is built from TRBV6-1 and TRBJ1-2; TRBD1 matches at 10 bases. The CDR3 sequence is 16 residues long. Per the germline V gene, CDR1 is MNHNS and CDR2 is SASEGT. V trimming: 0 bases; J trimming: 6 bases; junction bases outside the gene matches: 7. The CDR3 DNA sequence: TGTGCCAGCAGTGAAGCCCCCGGGACAGGGGAAAATGGCTACACCTTC. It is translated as CASSEAPGTGENGYTF.